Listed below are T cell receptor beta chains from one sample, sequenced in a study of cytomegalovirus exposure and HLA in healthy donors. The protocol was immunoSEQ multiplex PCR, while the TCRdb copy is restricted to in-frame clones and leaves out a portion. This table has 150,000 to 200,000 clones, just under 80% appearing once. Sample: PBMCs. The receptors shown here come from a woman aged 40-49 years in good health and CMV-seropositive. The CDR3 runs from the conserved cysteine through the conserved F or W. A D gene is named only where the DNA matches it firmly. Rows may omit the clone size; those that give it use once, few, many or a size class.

CASSLSDRPRDTQYF TGTGCCAGCAGTTTATCGGACAGGCCGCGAGATACGCAGTATTTT 15 TRBJ2-3 TRBD1 TRBV27 -
CASGVKDRDTEAFF TGTGCCAGCGGGGTTAAGGACAGGGACACTGAAGCTTTCTTT 14 TRBJ1-1 TRBD1 TRBV6-5 -
CASSRTSALYEQYF TGTGCCAGCAGTCGGACTAGCGCGCTCTACGAGCAGTACTTC 14 TRBJ2-7 TRBD2 TRBV28 -
CASSQELALNEQFF TGCGCCAGCAGCCAAGAACTAGCCCTCAATGAGCAGTTCTTC 14 TRBJ2-1 - TRBV4-1 -
CSVEDRTGGWSGANGLTF TGCAGCGTTGAAGACCGGACAGGGGGTTGGAGTGGGGCCAACGGCCTGACTTTC 18 TRBJ2-6 TRBD1 TRBV29-1 -
CASSSPSGASYEQYF TGTGCCAGCAGTTCGCCTAGCGGGGCGTCCTACGAGCAGTACTTC 15 TRBJ2-7 TRBD2 TRBV28 -
CASSPVGQASTGELFF TGTGCCAGCAGCCCCGTGGGACAGGCTAGCACCGGGGAGCTGTTTTTT 16 TRBJ2-2 TRBD1 TRBV7-3 -
CASSIVAGGYQETQYF TGTGCCAGTAGTATAGTAGCGGGAGGGTACCAAGAGACCCAGTACTTC 16 TRBJ2-5 TRBD2 TRBV19 once
CASTSPRASGGAYKAGELFF TGTGCCAGTACTTCGCCAAGGGCTAGCGGGGGGGCCTATAAAGCCGGGGAGCTGTTTTTT 20 TRBJ2-2 TRBD2 TRBV19 -
CASGERAGIGETQYF TGTGCTAGTGGGGAGAGAGCGGGGATCGGGGAGACCCAGTACTTC 15 TRBJ2-5 TRBD2 TRBV12-5 -
CASSSSSADTQYF TGTGCCAGCAGCTCGAGCTCCGCAGATACGCAGTATTTT 13 TRBJ2-3 - TRBV11-1 -
CASTSGANGLTF TGTGCCAGCACCTCTGGGGCCAACGGCCTGACTTTC 12 TRBJ2-6 - TRBV6-6 few
CASSEQGAGDSQYF TGTGCCAGCAGTGAACAGGGGGCAGGAGACAGTCAGTACTTC 14 TRBJ2-4 TRBD1 TRBV6-1 once
CASSPGQGTATNEKLFF TGTGCCAGTAGCCCGGGACAGGGTACAGCAACTAATGAAAAACTGTTTTTT 17 TRBJ1-4 TRBD1 TRBV19 -
CASSQLQGILEGYTF TGTGCCAGCAGCCAACTCCAGGGTATTCTGGAAGGCTACACCTTC 15 TRBJ1-2 - TRBV7-8 -
CASRVGQGPSWYEQYF TGTGCCAGCAGAGTAGGACAGGGGCCCTCTTGGTACGAGCAGTACTTC 16 TRBJ2-7 TRBD1 TRBV2 -
CASSLSAGLPAYTF TGCGCCAGCAGCTTGTCCGCGGGACTTCCCGCCTACACCTTC 14 TRBJ1-2 - TRBV5-1 few
CASSREERTLAEAFF TGTGCCAGCAGCCGTGAGGAGAGAACGCTGGCTGAAGCTTTCTTT 15 TRBJ1-1 - TRBV4-2 -
CASSAASGGLETQYF TGTGCCAGTAGTGCCGCTAGCGGGGGCTTGGAGACCCAGTACTTC 15 TRBJ2-5 TRBD2 TRBV19 -
CASSRQGAKTQYF TGTGCCAGCAGCCGACAGGGGGCGAAGACCCAGTACTTC 13 TRBJ2-5 TRBD1 TRBV6-6 -
CASSPPGLASGKNIQYF TGTGCCAGCAGCCCACCGGGACTGGCAAGCGGGAAAAACATTCAGTACTTC 17 TRBJ2-4 - TRBV7-9 -
CASSQTGTNYGYTF TGCGCCAGCAGCCAAACAGGGACTAACTATGGCTACACCTTC 14 TRBJ1-2 - TRBV5-1 -
CASSPRDRGLTGELFF TGTGCCAGCAGCCCGAGGGACAGGGGGCTCACCGGGGAGCTGTTTTTT 16 TRBJ2-2 TRBD1 TRBV7-9 -
CASSSRLSGQVMNTEAFF TGTGCCAGCAGCTCGCGCCTGTCGGGACAGGTCATGAACACTGAAGCTTTCTTT 18 TRBJ1-1 TRBD1 TRBV5-5 -
CASRRDTDTGELFF TGTGCCAGTAGGAGGGACACAGACACCGGGGAGCTGTTTTTT 14 TRBJ2-2 - TRBV19 -
CAIKGGIRYTF TGTGCTATTAAGGGAGGGATACGCTACACCTTC 11 TRBJ1-2 - TRBV30 -
CSVLRDAEAFF TGCAGCGTTCTCAGGGATGCTGAAGCTTTCTTT 11 TRBJ1-1 - TRBV29-1 -
CASRGKAGGPHEQFF TGTGCCAGCAGGGGGAAAGCGGGGGGGCCGCATGAGCAGTTCTTC 15 TRBJ2-1 TRBD2 TRBV2 -
CASSLAPLRYRNSTEAFF TGTGCCAGCAGCTTAGCCCCCCTTCGTTACAGGAATTCCACTGAAGCTTTCTTT 18 TRBJ1-1 - TRBV7-9 -
CASSPGGVRTDTQYF TGTGCCAGCAGCCCCGGGGGGGTCCGCACAGATACGCAGTATTTT 15 TRBJ2-3 TRBD2 TRBV7-3 -
CASSRRQINEKLFF TGTGCCAGTAGTAGGAGACAGATTAATGAAAAACTGTTTTTT 14 TRBJ1-4 - TRBV19 -
CASSPLAGGYNEQFF TGTGCCAGCAGCCCCCTAGCGGGGGGATACAATGAGCAGTTCTTC 15 TRBJ2-1 TRBD2 TRBV9 few
CAISGGQGEAFF TGTGCCATCAGCGGGGGACAGGGGGAAGCTTTCTTT 12 TRBJ1-1 TRBD1 TRBV10-3 -
CASSAGDRKNEKLFF TGTGCCAGCAGTGCCGGGGACAGAAAAAATGAAAAACTGTTTTTT 15 TRBJ1-4 TRBD1 TRBV6-1 -
CASSLSSYADTQYF TGTGCCAGCAGTTTATCGAGTTATGCAGATACGCAGTATTTT 14 TRBJ2-3 - TRBV28 -
CASSPGVDGYTF TGTGCCAGCAGCCCAGGGGTAGATGGCTACACCTTC 12 TRBJ1-2 - TRBV7-9 -
CASSQEYSYGYTF TGTGCCAGCAGCCAGGAATACTCCTATGGCTACACCTTC 13 TRBJ1-2 - TRBV7-9 -
CASSSDRAEAFF TGTGCCAGTAGTTCTGACAGGGCTGAAGCTTTCTTT 12 TRBJ1-1 TRBD1 TRBV19 few
CASSFVASSYEQYF TGTGCCAGCAGTTTTGTAGCAAGCTCCTACGAGCAGTACTTC 14 TRBJ2-7 - TRBV28 -
CASGIRGSYEQYF TGTGCCAGCGGGATACGGGGGTCCTACGAGCAGTACTTC 13 TRBJ2-7 - TRBV5-4 -
CASCYRASGNTIYF TGTGCCAGCTGCTACAGGGCTTCGGGGAACACCATATATTTT 14 TRBJ1-3 - TRBV5-8 once
CASSQVLGQVFYEQYF TGCGCCAGCAGCCAAGTGCTGGGACAGGTCTTCTACGAGCAGTACTTC 16 TRBJ2-7 TRBD1 TRBV4-1 -
CSARDAYEQYF TGCAGTGCTAGAGATGCGTACGAGCAGTACTTC 11 TRBJ2-7 - TRBV20-1 -
CSVRRVEAFF TGCAGCGTTCGGCGGGTCGAAGCTTTCTTT 10 TRBJ1-1 - TRBV29-1 -
CASSLFSGGGEETQYF TGTGCCAGCAGCTTATTTTCTGGCGGGGGGGAAGAGACCCAGTACTTC 16 TRBJ2-5 TRBD2 TRBV7-6 few
CASSSGAYSGANGLTF TGTGCCAGCAGTTCGGGAGCCTACTCTGGGGCCAACGGCCTGACTTTC 16 TRBJ2-6 - TRBV6-5 -
CASSFSRDRRTSNQPQHF TGTGCCAGCAGCTTTAGCCGGGACAGGCGTACCAGCAATCAGCCCCAGCATTTT 18 TRBJ1-5 TRBD1 TRBV7-8 -
CASTNPGTGELFF TGTGCCAGCACCAACCCAGGGACCGGGGAGCTGTTTTTT 13 TRBJ2-2 - TRBV7-3 -
CASSHQDRVDGANGLTF TGCGCCAGCAGCCACCAAGACAGGGTCGACGGGGCCAACGGCCTGACTTTC 17 TRBJ2-6 TRBD1 TRBV4-3 -
CASSERRGNQFF TGTGCCAGCAGTGAGAGGCGCGGGAACCAGTTCTTC 12 TRBJ2-1 - TRBV6-1 once
CASSQDRAQNIQYF TGTGCCAGCAGCCAGGACAGGGCCCAAAACATTCAGTACTTC 14 TRBJ2-4 TRBD1 TRBV7-8 -
CASSLRQGSDTQYF TGCGCCAGCAGCTTAAGGCAGGGGTCAGATACGCAGTATTTT 14 TRBJ2-3 - TRBV5-1 once
CASSPSWQGLGYTF TGTGCCAGCAGCCCCTCTTGGCAGGGGCTTGGCTACACCTTC 14 TRBJ1-2 - TRBV14 few
CASREPGLASYEQYF TGTGCCAGCAGAGAGCCGGGACTAGCGTCCTACGAGCAGTACTTC 15 TRBJ2-7 TRBD2 TRBV6-6 -
CASRPLGLLEKLFF TGTGCCTCTCGGCCCTTGGGGCTGCTCGAAAAACTGTTTTTT 14 TRBJ1-4 - TRBV6-5 -
CASSLGRQGARSPLHF TGTGCCAGCAGCTTAGGGAGACAGGGGGCCCGTTCACCCCTCCACTTT 16 TRBJ1-6 TRBD1 TRBV7-9 -
CASSPQGGNTIYF TGCGCCAGCAGCCCCCAGGGGGGAAACACCATATATTTT 13 TRBJ1-3 - TRBV5-1 -
CAWSLGSGNTIYF TGTGCCTGGAGTTTAGGGAGTGGAAACACCATATATTTT 13 TRBJ1-3 - TRBV30 -
CASRTGAVNTEAFF TGTGCCAGCAGAACAGGGGCGGTTAACACTGAAGCTTTCTTT 14 TRBJ1-1 TRBD1 TRBV6-1 -
CAWGEVAGGGDTQYF TGTGCCTGGGGGGAAGTGGCGGGGGGAGGAGATACGCAGTATTTT 15 TRBJ2-3 TRBD2 TRBV30 few